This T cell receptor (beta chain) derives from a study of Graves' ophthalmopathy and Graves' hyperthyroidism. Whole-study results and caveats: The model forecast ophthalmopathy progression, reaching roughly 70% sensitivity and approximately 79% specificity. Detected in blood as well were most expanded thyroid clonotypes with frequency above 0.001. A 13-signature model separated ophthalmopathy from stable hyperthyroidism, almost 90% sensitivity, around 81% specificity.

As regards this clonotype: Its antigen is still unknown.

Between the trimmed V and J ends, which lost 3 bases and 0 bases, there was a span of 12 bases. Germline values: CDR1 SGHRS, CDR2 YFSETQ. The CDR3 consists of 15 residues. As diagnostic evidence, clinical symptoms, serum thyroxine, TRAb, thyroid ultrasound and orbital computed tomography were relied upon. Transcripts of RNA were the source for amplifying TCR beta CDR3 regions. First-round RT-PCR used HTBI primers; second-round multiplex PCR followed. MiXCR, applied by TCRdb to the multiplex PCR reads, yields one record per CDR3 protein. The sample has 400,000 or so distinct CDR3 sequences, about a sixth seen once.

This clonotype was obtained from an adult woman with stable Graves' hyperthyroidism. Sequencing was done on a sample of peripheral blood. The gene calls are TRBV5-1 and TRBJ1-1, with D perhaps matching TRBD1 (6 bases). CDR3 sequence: CASSSTGTLNTEAFF. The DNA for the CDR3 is TGCGCCAGCAGCTCTACCGGGACACTGAACACTGAAGCTTTCTTT.